The clone carrying this TCR beta chain was recorded only once. The antigen is unknown. Described treatment: roughly 10-day PBMC culture with coronavirus spike peptide pools or control peptides (ViraFEST assay). Per-well cultures of 2 million to 2.5 million PBMCs received roughly 9.3 IU/ml IL-2 and 10 ug/ml peptide pools. The data originate from a study of vaccination and CD4 T cells after COVID-19. Study context: PCR on nasal swabs identified SARS-CoV-2 in convalescent patients, of whom some ten were mild and one severe.

V lost 0 bases, J lost 4 bases, and 18 bases lay in between. Germline-derived CDR1 and CDR2 are DFQATT and SNEGSKA (reference sequence). CDR3 size: 16 residues. Once obtained from cultured CD4+ T cells, the DNA was sequenced using the Oncomine TCR Beta short-read assay. Using its own MiXCR run on the PCR reads, TCRdb lists one record per CDR3 protein. The sample consists of under 10,000 distinct CDR3 sequences, around 55% of them appearing once. The specimen was cultured CD4+ T cells from blood, collected after SARS-CoV-2 vaccination. The TCR was taken from a human donor with COVID-19. V gene TRBV20-1 combines with J gene TRBJ1-1; D not certain. CDR3 sequence (DNA): TGCAGTGCTAGAGATCTGGGCAGCGTCGGGGTCACTGAAGCTTTCTTT. Residues: CSARDLGSVGVTEAFF.